This paragraph reports one T cell receptor (beta chain). The target antigen is unknown. The data were obtained in a study of cytomegalovirus exposure and HLA in healthy donors. Study-wide findings and caveats: A later analysis found that most CMV-associated TCR beta chains appeared HLA-restricted. A missense variant in DCLRE1C was later tied to TCR beta V- and J-gene trimming. A later analysis associated 16,951 TCR beta sequences with HLA alleles at a 0.05 false discovery rate. Across donors, sequencing depth was assumed by presence/absence analyses to be roughly uniform.

The CDR3 is 15 residues long. The V gene end was trimmed by 5 bases and the J gene end by 4 bases; junction bases not matched to a gene: 8. Per germline, CDR1 MNHEY and CDR2 SMNVEV (reference sequence). The PCR used 60 Vbeta and 13 Jbeta primers. Profiled with immunoSEQ multiplex PCR; TCRdb holds only in-frame clones, not every one. In the table there are about 77,000 clones, roughly four fifths of which are singletons. This TCR derives from a man aged 40-55 years in good health and CMV-seronegative. Sequenced sample: PBMCs. The J gene is TRBJ2-3, the V gene TRBV27; 8 positions agree with TRBD2. The CDR3 DNA reads as TGTGCCAGCAGTACTACAGCGGGAGACGCAGATACGCAGTATTTT. Amino acids: CASSTTAGDADTQYF.